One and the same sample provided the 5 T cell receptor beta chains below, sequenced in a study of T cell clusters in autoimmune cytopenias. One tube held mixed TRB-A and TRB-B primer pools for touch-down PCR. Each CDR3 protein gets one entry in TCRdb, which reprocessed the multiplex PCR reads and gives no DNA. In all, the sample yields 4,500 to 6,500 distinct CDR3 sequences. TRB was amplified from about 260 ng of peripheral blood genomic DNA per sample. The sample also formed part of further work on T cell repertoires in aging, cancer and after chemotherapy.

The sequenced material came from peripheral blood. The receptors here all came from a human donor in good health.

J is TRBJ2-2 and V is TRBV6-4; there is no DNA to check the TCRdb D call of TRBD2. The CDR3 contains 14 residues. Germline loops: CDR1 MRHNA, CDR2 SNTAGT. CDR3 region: CASSEERLTGELFF.

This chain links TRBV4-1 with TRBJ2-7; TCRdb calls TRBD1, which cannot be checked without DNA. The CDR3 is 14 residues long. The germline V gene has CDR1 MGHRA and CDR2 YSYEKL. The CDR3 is CASSQEDSQYEQYF.

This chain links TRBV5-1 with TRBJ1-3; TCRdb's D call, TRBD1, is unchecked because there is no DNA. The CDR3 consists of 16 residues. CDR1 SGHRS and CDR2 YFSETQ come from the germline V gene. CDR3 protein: CASSLSGASSGNTIYF.

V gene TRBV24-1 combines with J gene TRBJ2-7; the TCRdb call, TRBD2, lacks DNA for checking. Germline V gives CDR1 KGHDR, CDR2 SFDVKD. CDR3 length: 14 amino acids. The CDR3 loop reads CATSARGSSYEQYF.

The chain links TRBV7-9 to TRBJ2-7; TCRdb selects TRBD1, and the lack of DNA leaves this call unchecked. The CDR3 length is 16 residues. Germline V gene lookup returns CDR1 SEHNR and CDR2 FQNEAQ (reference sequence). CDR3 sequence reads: CASSTTPGQETYEQYF.